A selection of T cell receptor beta chains follows, all from one sample in a study of cytomegalovirus exposure and HLA in healthy donors. Here immunoSEQ multiplex PCR was the method, and the copy in TCRdb shows in-frame clones only, minus some. The sample has roughly 330,000 clones; around 90% are singletons. The sequencing sample was made of PBMCs. Receptors were obtained from a woman aged 30 to 39 in good health and CMV-seropositive. Each CDR3 is given without its conserved first and last residue.

j_gene	v_gene	CDR3aa
TRBJ2-7	TRBV5-4	ASSAHPGTGGVEQY
TRBJ2-7	TRBV9	ASSARDDNFYEQY
TRBJ1-2	TRBV5-6	ASSFINQVGYT
TRBJ1-1	TRBV18	ASSGNGQVNTEAF
TRBJ2-7	TRBV5-1	ASSLEEDYEQY
TRBJ1-2	TRBV4-1	ASRGSDSYGYT
TRBJ1-1	TRBV19	ASSQGTNTEAF
TRBJ2-6	TRBV27	ASSLSGGANVLT
TRBJ2-3	TRBV30	AWSTVERLGTDTQY
TRBJ1-1	TRBV6-5	ASSYSTVTGNTEAF
TRBJ1-2	TRBV7-9	ASSSQLMGQGARGYT
TRBJ1-2	TRBV27	ASSGGGSDGYT
TRBJ2-4	TRBV19	ASSSPGAVKNIQY
TRBJ1-2	TRBV5-4	ASSPSKDYGYT
TRBJ2-7	TRBV23-1	ASSRTSGSYEQY
TRBJ1-3	TRBV28	ATRVGGSGNTIY
TRBJ2-7	TRBV15	ATSTRLAPYEQY
TRBJ2-3	TRBV28	ASTPGEDTQY
TRBJ2-5	TRBV4-2	ASSQNAGLAEETQY
TRBJ2-2	TRBV5-1	ASSLGRTDGELF
TRBJ2-7	TRBV7-6	ASSPRGGLSSYEQY
TRBJ1-1	TRBV19	ASSITTEAF
TRBJ2-3	TRBV27	ASSLSITTDTQY
TRBJ2-5	TRBV7-6	ASSLRPVQAAQRETQY
TRBJ2-1	TRBV5-4	ASSLDSNEQF
TRBJ1-2	TRBV29-1	SVLPGQGDYGYT
TRBJ2-7	TRBV11-3	ASRGTGYEQY
TRBJ2-7	TRBV10-2	ASSDSPHEQY
TRBJ2-7	TRBV28	ASSYGQDEQY
TRBJ1-3	TRBV28	ASSQSRGYPGNTIY
TRBJ2-7	TRBV11-2	ASSSGHNYEQY
TRBJ1-3	TRBV6-5	ASSYSTSGNTIY
TRBJ2-5	TRBV7-9	ASSQTSGMGETQY
TRBJ2-3	TRBV7-3	ASSFGLSGRGRDTQY
TRBJ2-2	TRBV6-5	ASSASQPNTGELF